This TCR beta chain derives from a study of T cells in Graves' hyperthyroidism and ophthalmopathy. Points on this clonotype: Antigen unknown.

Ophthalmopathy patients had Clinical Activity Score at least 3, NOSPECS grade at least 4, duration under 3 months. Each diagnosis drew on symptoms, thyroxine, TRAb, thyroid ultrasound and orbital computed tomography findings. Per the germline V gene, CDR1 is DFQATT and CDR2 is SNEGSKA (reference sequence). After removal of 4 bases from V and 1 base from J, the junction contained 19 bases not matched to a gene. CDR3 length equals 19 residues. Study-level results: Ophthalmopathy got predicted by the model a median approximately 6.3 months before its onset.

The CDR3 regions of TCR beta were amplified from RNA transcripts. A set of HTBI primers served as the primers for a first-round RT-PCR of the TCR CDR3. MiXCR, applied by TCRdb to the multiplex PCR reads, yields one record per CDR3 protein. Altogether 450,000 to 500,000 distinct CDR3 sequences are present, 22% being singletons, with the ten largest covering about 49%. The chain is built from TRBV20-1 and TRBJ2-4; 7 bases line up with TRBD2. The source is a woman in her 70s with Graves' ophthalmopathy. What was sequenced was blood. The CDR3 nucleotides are TGCAGTGCTACCTCCCCCCAGCCGACTAGCTGGGTGGCCAAAAACATTCAGTACTTC. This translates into CSATSPQPTSWVAKNIQYF.